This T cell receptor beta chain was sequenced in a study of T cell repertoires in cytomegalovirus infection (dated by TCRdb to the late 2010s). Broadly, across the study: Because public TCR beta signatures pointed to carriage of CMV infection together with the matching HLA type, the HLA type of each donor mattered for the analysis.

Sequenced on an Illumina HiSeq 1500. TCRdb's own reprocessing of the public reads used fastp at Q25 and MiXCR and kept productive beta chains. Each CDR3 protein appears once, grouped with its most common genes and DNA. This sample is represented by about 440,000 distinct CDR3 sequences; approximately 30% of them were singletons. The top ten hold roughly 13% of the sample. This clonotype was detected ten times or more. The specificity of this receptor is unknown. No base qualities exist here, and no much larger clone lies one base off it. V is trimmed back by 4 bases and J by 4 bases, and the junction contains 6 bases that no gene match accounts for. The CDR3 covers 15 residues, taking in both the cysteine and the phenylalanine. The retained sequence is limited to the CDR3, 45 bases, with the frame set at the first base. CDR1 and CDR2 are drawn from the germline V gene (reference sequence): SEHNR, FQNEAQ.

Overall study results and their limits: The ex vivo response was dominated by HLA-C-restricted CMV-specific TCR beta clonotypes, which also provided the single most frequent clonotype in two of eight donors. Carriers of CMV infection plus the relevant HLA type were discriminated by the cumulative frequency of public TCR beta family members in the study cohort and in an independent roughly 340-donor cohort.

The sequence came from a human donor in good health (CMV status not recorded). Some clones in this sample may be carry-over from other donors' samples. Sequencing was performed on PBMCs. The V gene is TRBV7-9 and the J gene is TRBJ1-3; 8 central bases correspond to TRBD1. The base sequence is TGTGCCAGCAGCTCGTCAGGGGGCCAAGGAAACACCATATATTTT. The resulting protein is CASSSSGGQGNTIYF.